Presented here are 11 T cell receptor beta chains from one specimen sequenced in a study of vaccination effects on CD4 cells after COVID-19 (dated by TCRdb to between 2022 and 2023). The library was prepared using the immunoSEQ multiplex PCR assay. TCRdb mirrors the immuneACCESS table, restricted to in-frame sequences. Some clones are absent from its copies; in checked studies, under half trace to an unresolved V gene, and the reason for the others is unknown. The sample table records tens of thousands of clones; roughly 74% of these occur just once. Under 3% of the sample rests with the top ten. Antigen specificity for these receptors is unknown. In the ViraFEST assay, PBMC were stimulated with viral peptide pools, and TCR sequencing was then used to find antigen-specific CD4+ T cell clonotypes based on their expansion. After less than eleven days of culture, CD4+ T cells were isolated with the EasySep CD4+ T cell isolation kit. Negative nucleocapsid antibody results before and after vaccination confirmed that the healthy vaccine recipients had no prior SARS-CoV-2 infection.

Sample: CD4+ T cells from PBMCs cultured with HCoV-NL63 spike peptides, taken before COVID-19 vaccination. The sample's cell subset or site label, in plain terms: HCoV-NL63 spike overlapping peptide pool stimulation. These receptor sequences come from a human donor who received a COVID-19 vaccine.

The J gene is TRBJ2-2, the V gene TRBV9; D perhaps matches TRBD1 (6 bases). V was shortened by 1 base and J by 5 bases, with 9 bases between the two germline ends. Germline-derived CDR1 and CDR2 are SGDLS and YYNGEE. The CDR3 totals 14 residues. The CDR3: CASSVHRETGELFF. In DNA, the CDR3 is TGTGCCAGCAGCGTACACAGGGAAACCGGGGAGCTGTTTTTT.

The chain recombines TRBV30 with TRBJ1-2; TRBD1 matches at 8 bases. The trim removed 4 bases at V and 3 bases at J, leaving 4 bases unmatched. Germline CDR1 and CDR2: GTSNPN and SVGIG (reference sequence). There are 13 residues in the CDR3. CDR3 bases: TGTGCCTGGATAAACAGGGGGTACTATGGCTACACCTTC. Amino acid sequence: CAWINRGYYGYTF.

The rearrangement joins TRBV7-9 to TRBJ2-5; the match to TRBD2 covers 8 bases. CDR3 length equals 16 residues. V was clipped by 1 base and J by 3 bases; unmatched bases: 7. Looked up from germline, CDR1 is SEHNR and CDR2 is FQNEAQ (reference sequence). The CDR3 DNA reads as TGTGCCAGCAGCTTAGGCGGGTCGGGGGGGGAAGAGACCCAGTACTTC. Amino acid sequence: CASSLGGSGGEETQYF. Combining the CDR3 with reference TRBV7-9 and TRBJ2-5 gives the whole variable domain DTGVSQNPRHKITKRGQNVTFRCDPISEHNRLYWYRQTLGQGPEFLTYFQNEAQLEKSRLLSDRFSAERPKGSFSTLEIQRTEQGDSAMYLCASSLGGSGGEETQYFGPGTRLLVL.

This chain joins TRBV2 and TRBJ2-3; 8 positions match TRBD2. This CDR3 has 15 amino acids. Trimming at V came to 8 bases and at J to 2 bases, leaving 9 bases not matched to a gene. Germline values: CDR1 SNHLY, CDR2 FYNNEI. The CDR3 DNA sequence: TGTGCCAGCGCGACGTGGGGACTAGACACAGATACGCAGTATTTT. Translation gives CASATWGLDTDTQYF.

This chain connects TRBV7-9 to TRBJ1-1; tentatively, D is TRBD1 (5 bases). V was clipped by 2 bases and J by 3 bases, with 10 bases between them. The CDR3 consists of 14 residues. Germline values: CDR1 SEHNR, CDR2 FQNEAQ (reference sequence). The CDR3 coding sequence is TGTGCCAGCAGCTTAAAGGGGATGGACACTGAAGCTTTCTTT. It specifies CASSLKGMDTEAFF. The full variable domain, its missing parts supplied by reference TRBV7-9 and TRBJ1-1, is DTGVSQNPRHKITKRGQNVTFRCDPISEHNRLYWYRQTLGQGPEFLTYFQNEAQLEKSRLLSDRFSAERPKGSFSTLEIQRTEQGDSAMYLCASSLKGMDTEAFFGQGTRLTVV.

The chain joins TRBV4-3 to TRBJ1-2; D possibly corresponds to TRBD1 (6 bases). The CDR3 extends over 13 amino acids. The V gene lost 0 bases and the J gene lost 8 bases, with 10 bases spanning the gap. Germline CDR1 is LGHNA and CDR2 is YSLEER. The CDR3 DNA is TGCGCCAGCAGCCAAGACAGGGGTCGAGGCTACACCTTC. Encoded protein: CASSQDRGRGYTF.

This chain links TRBV5-1 with TRBJ2-2, with 7 nucleotides matching TRBD1. The V and J ends lost 9 bases and 3 bases, in that order; junction bases with no gene match: 8. This CDR3 is 14 amino acids long. The V gene's germline CDR1 is SGHRS and CDR2 YFSETQ. The CDR3, as DNA: TGCGCCACCCAACAGGGGCAGGACACCGGGGAGCTGTTTTTT. As protein: CATQQGQDTGELFF.

The chain carries TRBV2 and TRBJ2-5; 7 nucleotides line up with TRBD1. CDR3 size: 13 residues. Germline CDR1 and CDR2: SNHLY and FYNNEI. J lost 5 bases, V lost 6 bases, and 6 bases had no gene match. The DNA for the CDR3 is TGTGCCAGCAGGGGTACAGGGGCTGAGACCCAGTACTTC. It is translated as CASRGTGAETQYF.

The chain employs TRBV24-1 and TRBJ2-1, with D possibly matching TRBD2 (5 bases). The germline V gene has CDR1 KGHDR and CDR2 SFDVKD. V was pared by 7 bases and J by 0 bases, with 6 bases between. The CDR3 runs 13 residues. Here the CDR3 DNA reads TGTGCCACCAGGAGGGACTCCTACAATGAGCAGTTCTTC. As protein: CATRRDSYNEQFF.

The V gene is TRBV5-1, the J gene TRBJ2-5; 8 bases agree with TRBD1. Germline values: CDR1 SGHRS, CDR2 YFSETQ. This CDR3 is built from 14 residues. V shed 0 bases, J shed 4 bases, and the junction held 2 bases outside the gene matches. The CDR3, as DNA: TGCGCCAGCAGCTTGGCAGGGGGCTTAGAGACCCAGTACTTC. This gives the protein CASSLAGGLETQYF. The full variable domain, with the rest looked up from reference TRBV5-1 and TRBJ2-5, is KAGVTQTPRYLIKTRGQQVTLSCSPISGHRSVSWYQQTPGQGLQFLFEYFSETQRNKGNFPGRFSGRQFSNSRSEMNVSTLELGDSALYLCASSLAGGLETQYFGPGTRLLVL.

The rearrangement joins TRBV7-9 to TRBJ1-2; D may be TRBD1 (5 bases). This CDR3 comprises 13 residues. V lost 7 bases and J lost 0, with 9 bases in between. Germline V CDR1 and CDR2: SEHNR, FQNEAQ (reference sequence). The CDR3 sequence is CASNQGSNYGYTF. In DNA form, the CDR3 reads TGTGCCAGCAACCAGGGATCTAACTATGGCTACACCTTC.